What follows are 19 T cell receptor beta chains derived from one specimen sequenced in a study of blood T cells in healthy people across ages. A second PCR of 7 to 11 cycles used a sample-barcoded 5' primer and a J-beta primer mix. TCRdb called the 5' RACE reads again in MiXCR, with one record for every CDR3 protein. The data contain under 1 million distinct CDR3 sequences, around 42% of them singletons. Sequenced: blood. Source of these receptors: a man in his 60s in good health.

This clonotype was counted once. The rearrangement joins TRBV19 to TRBJ2-6; D is uncertain. The CDR3 is 16 amino acids. V lost 6 bases and J lost 1, with 13 bases in between. The germline V gene has CDR1 LNHDA and CDR2 SQIVND (reference sequence). The CDR3 loop is CASSPERGSGANVLTF. In DNA form, the CDR3 reads TGTGCCAGTAGCCCAGAAAGAGGATCTGGGGCCAACGTCCTGACTTTC. The full variable domain, rest sourced from reference TRBV19 and TRBJ2-6, is DGGITQSPKYLFRKEGQNVTLSCEQNLNHDAMYWYRQDPGQGLRLIYYSQIVNDFQKGDIAEGYSVSREKKESFPLTVTSAQKNPTAFYLCASSPERGSGANVLTFGAGSRLTVL.

The chain combines TRBV20-1 with TRBJ2-5; weak D call: TRBD2 (7 bases). Looked up from germline, CDR1 is DFQATT and CDR2 is SNEGSKA (reference sequence). The ends were cut back, 7 bases at V and 1 base at J, with 16 bases in the middle. CDR3 length: 14 residues. The CDR3 loop reads CSGRGGPTQETQYF. DNA of the CDR3: TGCAGTGGAAGGGGGGGCCCAACCCAAGAGACCCAGTACTTC.

This clonotype was recorded a few times. The V and J genes are TRBV29-1 and TRBJ1-2; D perhaps matches TRBD1 (5 bases). V lost 8 bases and J 7 bases, leaving 20 bases between the germline ends. Germline V gene data show CDR1 as SQVTM and CDR2 as ANQGSEA. This CDR3 region has 13 residues. DNA of the CDR3: TGCAGCCCATGGTGTGGAGGGGCGCTTGGCTACACCTTC. Translated, it gives CSPWCGGALGYTF.

The chain uses TRBV28 and TRBJ1-5, with 8 bases matching TRBD1. Germline V gene data show CDR1 as MDHEN and CDR2 as SYDVKM. This CDR3 contains 15 residues. With V trimmed by 5 bases and J by 7 bases, 10 bases remained unmatched. The CDR3 loop reads CASSAGGRGQQPQHF. The CDR3 DNA is TGTGCCAGCAGTGCCGGTGGCAGGGGGCAACAGCCCCAGCATTTT.

CDR3 in DNA: TGTGCCAGCAGCACCTGGACAGGGGTGGGTGAAGCTTTCTTT. It is translated as CASSTWTGVGEAFF. The chain is built from TRBV7-9 and TRBJ1-1; 9 bases are shared with TRBD1. Trimming took 5 bases from V and 7 from J; bases not matched to a gene: 8. Germline V gene lookup returns CDR1 SEHNR and CDR2 FQNEAQ (reference sequence). This CDR3 has 14 amino acids.

The chain joins TRBV12-3 or TRBV12-4 to TRBJ1-3; 7 bases match TRBD1. V was clipped by 6 bases and J by 4 bases; unmatched bases: 9. There are 15 residues in the CDR3. The CDR3 sequence: CASRPRQGTGNTIYF. CDR3 DNA sequence: TGTGCCAGCAGACCTCGACAGGGAACAGGAAACACCATATATTTT.

The gene calls are TRBV5-6 and TRBJ2-3; 8 bases match TRBD2. The CDR3 spans 15 residues. Germline V gene data show CDR1 as SGHDT and CDR2 as YYEEEE. Unmatched junction bases numbered 1, after V lost 0 bases and J lost 1 base. Here the CDR3 reads CASSLELAGTDTQYF. CDR3 DNA: TGTGCCAGCAGCTTGGAACTAGCGGGCACAGATACGCAGTATTTT.

The chain links TRBV6-5 to TRBJ2-5, with TRBD1 as a possible D gene (8 bases). Germline CDR1 is MNHEY and CDR2 is SVGAGI. V lost 5 bases to trimming and J lost 2 bases, with 18 bases between them. The CDR3 extends over 16 amino acids. CDR3 residues: CASSLGEQGGQETQYF. In DNA form, the CDR3 reads TGTGCCAGCAGTCTAGGGGAACAGGGGGGGCAAGAGACCCAGTACTTC.

There are many counts of this clonotype. The chain joins TRBV6-2 or TRBV6-3 to TRBJ2-1; the D is unclear. Germline values: CDR1 MNHEY, CDR2 SVGEGT. CDR3 length equals 15 residues. V was cut by 7 bases and J by 5 bases, with 18 bases left in between. The CDR3 DNA reads TGTGCCAGCAATCTCAAGGCAGCCCCCCACAATGAGCAGTTCTTC. Amino acid sequence: CASNLKAAPHNEQFF.

This chain links TRBV5-1 with TRBJ2-2; 8 positions match TRBD1. The J segment lost 6 bases and the V segment lost 3 bases, leaving 10 bases of the junction unmatched. CDR1 is SGHRS, CDR2 YFSETQ, per germline. CDR3 length: 16 amino acids. The CDR3 reads CASSSRGREGAGELFF. The CDR3, as DNA: TGCGCCAGCAGCTCCAGGGGGCGCGAGGGGGCCGGGGAGCTGTTTTTT.

This clonotype was observed a handful of times. The CDR3 region is CASSDRDKDTQYF. The DNA for the CDR3 is TGTGCCAGCAGTGACCGGGACAAAGATACGCAGTATTTT. V is TRBV25-1 and J is TRBJ2-3, with D possibly matching TRBD1 (6 bases). The CDR3 consists of 13 residues. V lost 3 bases, J lost 5 bases, and 9 bases lay in between. Germline V gives CDR1 MGHDK, CDR2 SYGVNS.

The V call is TRBV5-5, the J call TRBJ2-5; 9 positions agree with TRBD2. Germline V gene sequence: CDR1 SGHKS, CDR2 YYEKEE (reference sequence). Germline trimming cut 0 bases from V and 1 base from J; bases unmatched to any gene: 19. The CDR3 runs to 21 residues. For the CDR3, the DNA is TGTGCCAGCAGCTTGGCAAGTTTCGGACCAGCGGGGGGATTGGCCCAAGAGACCCAGTACTTC. Protein sequence: CASSLASFGPAGGLAQETQYF.

This clonotype was counted ten times or more. This chain uses TRBV4-3 with TRBJ2-5, with a tentative D call TRBD1 (5 bases). V was cut by 0 bases and J by 6 bases, with 14 bases left in between. Germline CDR1 and CDR2: LGHNA and YSLEER. The CDR3 spans 15 residues. This chain's CDR3 is CASSQDPSGWQTQYF. In DNA form, the CDR3 reads TGCGCCAGCAGCCAAGATCCATCAGGGTGGCAGACCCAGTACTTC.

This chain uses TRBV7-6 with TRBJ2-5; D gene unclear. V was cut by 0 bases and J by 5 bases, with 13 bases left in between. There are 15 residues in the CDR3. Germline CDR1 and CDR2: SGHVS and FNYEAQ. Here the CDR3 reads CASSLAVVRQETQYF. The CDR3 nucleotides read TGTGCCAGCAGCTTAGCGGTGGTGAGGCAGGAGACCCAGTACTTC. Full variable domain (outside the CDR3, taken from reference TRBV7-6 and TRBJ2-5): GAGVSQSPRYKVTKRGQDVALRCDPISGHVSLYWYRQALGQGPEFLTYFNYEAQQDKSGLPNDRFSAERPEGSISTLTIQRTEQRDSAMYRCASSLAVVRQETQYFGPGTRLLVL.

This clonotype was recorded only once. V is TRBV2 and J is TRBJ2-3, with 12 positions matching TRBD2. V shed 6 bases, J shed 2 bases, and the junction held 18 bases outside the gene matches. CDR3 length equals 20 residues. Per germline, CDR1 SNHLY and CDR2 FYNNEI. For the CDR3, the DNA is TGTGCCAGCAGCAAGAGACGGACTAGCGGGGCCGGGTTTTCCACAGATACGCAGTATTTT. It codes for CASSKRRTSGAGFSTDTQYF. The variable domain in full, completed from reference TRBV2 and TRBJ2-3, reads EPEVTQTPSHQVTQMGQEVILRCVPISNHLYFYWYRQILGQKVEFLVSFYNNEISEKSEIFDDQFSVERPDGSNFTLKIRSTKLEDSAMYFCASSKRRTSGAGFSTDTQYFGPGTRLTVL.

The DNA of the CDR3 is TGTGCCAGCAGATCTAGCTCGCGCACAGATACGCAGTATTTT. Translation gives CASRSSSRTDTQYF. The rearrangement uses TRBV28 and TRBJ2-3; TRBD2 might be the D (5 bases). Per the germline V gene, CDR1 is MDHEN and CDR2 is SYDVKM. The CDR3 consists of 14 residues. V shed 6 bases and J shed 1 base, with 11 bases lying between them.

On this clonotype itself: An end of the junction differs from the germline gene, which may be a read error. The chain combines TRBV9 with TRBJ2-1, with D tentatively TRBD2 (7 bases). Germline V gene data show CDR1 as SGDLS and CDR2 as YYNGEE. The CDR3 is 16 amino acids. The CDR3, as DNA: TGTGCCAACAGCGTAGGTCGGGGGGCCTCCTACAATGAGCAGTTCTTC. This translates into CANSVGRGASYNEQFF.

This clonotype has a handful of counts. This rearrangement joins TRBV5-1 to TRBJ1-2; possibly TRBD1 for D (5 bases). The ends were cut back, 4 bases at V and 6 bases at J, with 10 bases in the middle. The V gene's germline CDR1 is SGHRS and CDR2 YFSETQ. The CDR3 loop spans 12 amino acids. The CDR3 protein is CASSPGLNGYTF. The CDR3 region has the DNA TGCGCCAGCAGCCCGGGGCTTAATGGCTACACCTTC. The full variable domain, with the rest looked up from reference TRBV5-1 and TRBJ1-2, is KAGVTQTPRYLIKTRGQQVTLSCSPISGHRSVSWYQQTPGQGLQFLFEYFSETQRNKGNFPGRFSGRQFSNSRSEMNVSTLELGDSALYLCASSPGLNGYTFGSGTRLTVV.

This chain joins TRBV4-1 and TRBJ1-4; TRBD1 aligns across 7 bases. The ends lost 0 bases at V and 8 bases at J; junction bases unmatched: 6. Looked up from germline, CDR1 is MGHRA and CDR2 is YSYEKL. There are 15 residues in the CDR3. CDR3 amino acids: CASSQEGGAGEKLFF. CDR3 DNA: TGCGCCAGCAGCCAAGAAGGGGGCGCCGGGGAAAAACTGTTTTTT.